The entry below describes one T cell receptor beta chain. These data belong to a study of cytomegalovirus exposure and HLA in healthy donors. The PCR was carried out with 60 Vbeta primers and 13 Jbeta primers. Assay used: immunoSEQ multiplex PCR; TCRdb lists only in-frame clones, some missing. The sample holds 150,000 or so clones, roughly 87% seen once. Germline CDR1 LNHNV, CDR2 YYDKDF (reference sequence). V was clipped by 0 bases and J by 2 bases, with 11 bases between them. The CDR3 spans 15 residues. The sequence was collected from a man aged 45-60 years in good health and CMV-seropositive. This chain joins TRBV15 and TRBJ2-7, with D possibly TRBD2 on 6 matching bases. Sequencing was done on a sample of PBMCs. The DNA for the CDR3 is TGTGCCACCAGCAGAGATGTGGGAGGCCCCTACGAGCAGTACTTC. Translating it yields CATSRDVGGPYEQYF.